This entry lists 31 T cell receptor beta chains sequenced from one sample in a study of regulatory T cells in long-lasting Graves disease. Library construction for TCR beta used iRepertoire HTBI primers and Arm-PCR of CDR3 regions. Each CDR3 protein is one row after TCRdb ran MiXCR on the multiplex PCR reads. The table includes approximately 250,000 distinct CDR3 sequences, about 18% detected once. The sample's time point: newly diagnosed GD, antithyroid drugs for less than 3 months. Construction of the TCR library relied on RNA isolated from PBMCs. This sample comprised peripheral blood mononuclear cells (PBMCs), obtained at new diagnosis, from a patient treated with antithyroid drugs. The receptor source for this set is a female donor with Graves disease.

This clonotype was counted many times. The V gene is TRBV20-1, the J gene TRBJ2-7; no clear D gene. The CDR3 spans 15 residues. Germline loops: CDR1 DFQATT, CDR2 SNEGSKA (reference sequence). Trimming removed 1 base from V and 1 base from J, with 14 bases in between. The CDR3 DNA follows: TGCAGTGCTAGAGCGCCATACAGTGGTTCCTACGAGCAGTACTTC. It encodes CSARAPYSGSYEQYF.

The rearrangement uses TRBV20-1 and TRBJ2-5, with 7 bases that match TRBD1. Per germline, CDR1 DFQATT and CDR2 SNEGSKA (reference sequence). This CDR3 is built from 15 residues. V was clipped by 3 bases and J by 2 bases; unmatched bases: 9. Here the CDR3 DNA reads TGCAGTGCTAGTCAGGCCGACAGGGCTCAAGAGACCCAGTACTTC. Translated, it gives CSASQADRAQETQYF.

This clonotype was counted ten times or more. The chain uses TRBV20-1 and TRBJ1-1; D is undetermined. Trimming cost V 4 bases and J 3 bases, with 21 bases left between them. This CDR3 is built from 16 residues. CDR1 and CDR2 (germline): DFQATT, SNEGSKA (reference sequence). The CDR3 DNA sequence: TGCAGTGCTAAGTCCGGGGTCTCACTCCGTGACACTGAAGCTTTCTTT. It yields the protein CSAKSGVSLRDTEAFF.

CDR3 bases: TGTGCCACCAGTGATTTTGCCGTGAACAATGCCTACAATGAGCAGTTCTTC. Its protein is CATSDFAVNNAYNEQFF. The rearrangement uses TRBV24-1 and TRBJ2-1; no definite D call. The CDR3 sequence is 17 residues long. Per the germline V gene, CDR1 is KGHDR and CDR2 is SFDVKD. Trimming left V 1 base short and J 2 bases short, with 14 bases between.

Ten or more counts support this clonotype. The rearrangement uses TRBV10-2 and TRBJ2-5; D tentatively fits TRBD1 or TRBD2 (5 bases each). V lost 3 bases to trimming and J lost 2 bases, with 13 bases between them. The CDR3 is made up of 15 amino acids. CDR1 is WSHSY and CDR2 is SAAADI in the germline V gene. The CDR3 bases are TGCGCCAGCAGTGACGCCAGGGAGATTCAAGAGACCCAGTACTTC. Residues: CASSDAREIQETQYF.

At least ten counts were recorded for this clonotype. The rearrangement uses TRBV7-9 and TRBJ1-2; D unclear. Between the trimmed V and J ends, which lost 2 bases and 5 bases, there was a span of 9 bases. Germline V gives CDR1 SEHNR, CDR2 FQNEAQ (reference sequence). CDR3 size: 13 residues. CDR3 protein: CASSLTGRYGYTF. CDR3 nucleotide sequence: TGTGCCAGCAGCTTAACCGGCCGGTATGGCTACACCTTC.

This clonotype has at least ten counts. The V and J genes are TRBV9 and TRBJ2-3; TRBD2 agrees at 10 bases. The J segment lost 4 bases and the V segment lost 3 bases, leaving 5 bases of the junction unmatched. This CDR3 comprises 15 residues. In germline, CDR1 is SGDLS, CDR2 YYNGEE. CDR3 in DNA: TGTGCCAGCAGCGCAGGGACTAGCGAGTCAGATACGCAGTATTTT. This gives the protein CASSAGTSESDTQYF.

This clonotype was counted ten times or more. The rearrangement uses TRBV6-1 and TRBJ1-5, with D unresolved. CDR3 size: 17 residues. The germline V and J ends were trimmed by 9 bases and 0 bases, with 21 bases remaining between them. Germline CDR1 is MNHNS and CDR2 is SASEGT. Here the CDR3 DNA reads TGTGCCAGTACGAGCCCCCCGGGCCCAAGTAGCAATCAGCCCCAGCATTTT. Amino acid sequence: CASTSPPGPSSNQPQHF.

This chain joins TRBV7-2 and TRBJ2-3; possible D gene TRBD2, 7 bases. The V and J ends lost 2 bases and 1 base respectively, with 13 bases between them. The length of the CDR3 is 16 residues. Germline V gives CDR1 SGHTA, CDR2 FQGNSA. CDR3 nucleotide sequence: TGTGCCAGCAGCTTATGGGGGGCGGGAGGCACAGATACGCAGTATTTT. Translated, it gives CASSLWGAGGTDTQYF.

This clonotype was observed many times. The chain couples TRBV12-3 or TRBV12-4 to TRBJ2-5, with D unclear. The V gene lost 3 bases and the J gene lost 3 bases, with 8 bases spanning the gap. The CDR3 extends over 13 amino acids. CDR3 DNA sequence: TGTGCCAGCAGTTTGGCGGCAAAAGAGACCCAGTACTTC. Translation: CASSLAAKETQYF.

This chain connects TRBV7-3 to TRBJ2-1; 7 bases line up with TRBD1. Per germline, CDR1 SGHTA and CDR2 FQGTGA. The CDR3 totals 12 residues. The ends lost 4 bases at V and 10 bases at J; junction bases unmatched: 4. CDR3 sequence (DNA): TGTGCCAGCAGCTCAGGGGGACGGGAGCAGTTCTTC. Translation: CASSSGGREQFF. Filled out from reference TRBV7-3 and TRBJ2-1, the complete variable domain reads GAGVSQTPSNKVTEKGKYVELRCDPISGHTALYWYRQSLGQGPEFLIYFQGTGAADDSGLPNDRFFAVRPEGSVSTLKIQRTERGDSAVYLCASSSGGREQFFGPGTRLTVL.

In this sample, this clonotype turned up a few times. This is likely an artifact of a read error, given a far larger clone one base away. The V gene is TRBV24-1, the J gene TRBJ2-7; 7 nucleotides align to TRBD1. The CDR3 runs to 14 residues. Germline V CDR1 and CDR2: KGHDR, SFDVKD. The trim removed 2 bases at V and 7 bases at J, leaving 7 bases unmatched. The CDR3 nucleotides are TGTGCCACCAGTGATTACGGGACAGACAATGAGCAGTACTTC. Residues: CATSDYGTDNEQYF.

This clonotype came up many times. The V and J genes are TRBV7-8 and TRBJ1-2; 7 positions match TRBD1. Germline CDR1 is SGHVS and CDR2 is FQNEAQ. The CDR3 spans 14 residues. Losses at the gene ends were 5 bases for V and 4 bases for J; bases not matched to a gene: 7. The CDR3 region is CASSRRDRAYGYTF. CDR3 nucleotide sequence: TGTGCCAGCAGCCGGAGAGACAGGGCCTATGGCTACACCTTC. Full variable domain (rest looked up from reference TRBV7-8 and TRBJ1-2): GAGVSQSPRYKVAKRGQDVALRCDPISGHVSLFWYQQALGQGPEFLTYFQNEAQLDKSGLPSDRFFAERPEGSVSTLKIQRTQQEDSAVYLCASSRRDRAYGYTFGSGTRLTVV.

This clonotype was counted ten times or more. This chain connects TRBV28 to TRBJ1-5; unclear D gene. Germline V gene lookup returns CDR1 MDHEN and CDR2 SYDVKM. V lost 5 bases, J lost 10 bases, and 9 bases lay in between. This CDR3 spans 11 amino acids. CDR3 in amino acids: CASSSHPPQHF. CDR3 in DNA: TGTGCCAGCAGTAGTCACCCTCCCCAGCATTTT.

The V call is TRBV6-2 or TRBV6-3, the J call TRBJ1-4, with D perhaps matching TRBD1 (5 bases). Germline CDR1 and CDR2: MNHEY and SVGEGT. The CDR3 consists of 16 residues. V gave up 5 bases and J gave up 2 bases, with 15 bases separating them. CDR3 nucleotides: TGTGCCAGCAGTGAATTCCGGGGACGGACTAATGAAAAACTGTTTTTT. Translated: CASSEFRGRTNEKLFF.

This clonotype has ten or more counts. The rearrangement uses TRBV12-3 or TRBV12-4 and TRBJ1-1; D possibly corresponds to TRBD1 (5 bases). The CDR3 is made up of 13 amino acids. V was cut by 11 bases and J by 0 bases, with 13 bases left in between. CDR3 coding DNA: TGTGCCTCCGACCAGGGTTTGAACACTGAAGCTTTCTTT. Protein: CASDQGLNTEAFF.

The chain links TRBV7-8 to TRBJ2-3; D is undetermined. The CDR3 spans 13 residues. V gave up 4 bases and J gave up 12 bases, with 17 bases separating them. The V gene's germline CDR1 is SGHVS and CDR2 FQNEAQ. The DNA of the CDR3 is TGTGCCAGCAGCTCCCCTACAGCGACACCTCAGTATTTT. This gives the protein CASSSPTATPQYF.

The V gene is TRBV6-2 or TRBV6-3, the J gene TRBJ1-3; D gene ambiguous. The germline V gene encodes CDR1 MNHEY and CDR2 SVGEGT. CDR3 length: 13 amino acids. V lost 7 bases and J lost 3, with 10 bases in between. The CDR3 spells CASTKGIGNTIYF. In nucleotides, the CDR3 is TGTGCCAGCACCAAAGGGATTGGAAACACCATATATTTT.

Many counts were recorded for this clonotype. The J gene is TRBJ2-1, the V gene TRBV11-2; 13 bases agree with TRBD2. Germline-derived CDR1 and CDR2 are SGHAT and FQNNGV. Unmatched junction bases numbered 10, after V lost 1 base and J lost 1 base. The CDR3 covers 20 residues. The CDR3 spells CASSLGRGLAGVRSYNEQFF. The CDR3 nucleotides are TGTGCCAGCAGCTTAGGAAGAGGACTAGCGGGAGTCCGGTCCTACAATGAGCAGTTCTTC.

This clonotype has at least ten counts. The chain is built from TRBV30 and TRBJ1-5, with a possible D match to TRBD1 (6 bases). Germline CDR1 and CDR2: GTSNPN and SVGIG (reference sequence). The CDR3 runs 13 residues. Between the trimmed V and J ends, which lost 3 bases and 6 bases, there was a span of 12 bases. The CDR3 nucleotides are TGTGCCTGGAGCGGGGGGGGCGGTCAGCCCCAGCATTTT. This codes for CAWSGGGGQPQHF.

The genes are TRBV12-3 or TRBV12-4 and TRBJ2-1; TRBD2 matches 8 bases. There are 14 residues in the CDR3. The trim removed 4 bases at V and 2 bases at J, leaving 1 base unmatched. The CDR3 region has the DNA TGTGCCAGCAGTTCACTAGCGGCCTACAATGAGCAGTTCTTC. Translated: CASSSLAAYNEQFF.

This clonotype was counted between two and nine times. A clone one base away is much larger, so this may be a read error. V gene TRBV27 combines with J gene TRBJ2-5; TRBD2 agrees at 8 bases. Per germline, CDR1 MNHEY and CDR2 SMNVEV (reference sequence). The CDR3 has 16 amino acids. With 7 bases clipped from V and 9 bases from J, the junction kept 19 bases outside the gene matches. CDR3 DNA: TGTGCCAGCAACCCGGCGGGGGGCGCGTTTCTAAAGGCCCAGTACTTC. This sequence encodes CASNPAGGAFLKAQYF.

This clonotype was picked up many times. This rearrangement joins TRBV7-9 to TRBJ2-5, with TRBD1 matching 9 bases. CDR3 size: 15 residues. V was pared by 0 bases and J by 2 bases, with 1 base of the junction left unmatched. Germline CDR1 and CDR2: SEHNR and FQNEAQ (reference sequence). CDR3 coding DNA: TGTGCCAGCAGCTTAGCCGGGACAGGGCAAGAGACCCAGTACTTC. The encoded protein is CASSLAGTGQETQYF. The full variable domain, rest sourced from reference TRBV7-9 and TRBJ2-5, is DTGVSQNPRHKITKRGQNVTFRCDPISEHNRLYWYRQTLGQGPEFLTYFQNEAQLEKSRLLSDRFSAERPKGSFSTLEIQRTEQGDSAMYLCASSLAGTGQETQYFGPGTRLLVL.

The sample holds many counts of this clonotype. The J gene is TRBJ2-7, the V gene TRBV3-1; perhaps TRBD1 as D (6 bases). CDR3 length: 12 residues. Per the germline V gene, CDR1 is LGHDT and CDR2 is YNNKEL (reference sequence). The ends were cut back, 5 bases at V and 6 bases at J, with 11 bases in the middle. DNA of the CDR3: TGTGCCAGCAGCTTACAACAGGGCGAGCAGTACTTC. Encoded protein: CASSLQQGEQYF.

This clonotype was seen repeatedly, ten times or more. V and J are TRBV7-3 and TRBJ2-7; D remains ambiguous. CDR3 length: 15 amino acids. Germline CDR1 SGHTA, CDR2 FQGTGA. V lost 1 base to trimming and J lost 3 bases, with 13 bases between them. Written as DNA, the CDR3 is TGTGCCAGCAGCTTAAAATCCGCGCCCGGCTACGAGCAGTACTTC. Protein sequence: CASSLKSAPGYEQYF.

This clonotype appeared many times. The chain joins TRBV2 to TRBJ2-3, with D unresolved. V was shortened by 3 bases and J by 4 bases, with 8 bases between the two germline ends. This CDR3 has 13 amino acids. Germline V gene data show CDR1 as SNHLY and CDR2 as FYNNEI. Written as DNA, the CDR3 is TGTGCCAGCAGTGATGGATCGGCAGATACGCAGTATTTT. Protein sequence: CASSDGSADTQYF. The full variable domain, rest sourced from reference TRBV2 and TRBJ2-3, is EPEVTQTPSHQVTQMGQEVILRCVPISNHLYFYWYRQILGQKVEFLVSFYNNEISEKSEIFDDQFSVERPDGSNFTLKIRSTKLEDSAMYFCASSDGSADTQYFGPGTRLTVL.

This clonotype was observed at least ten times. V gene TRBV7-9 combines with J gene TRBJ1-3; D gene uncertain. V dropped 5 bases and J dropped 4 bases, with 12 bases sitting between them. In germline, CDR1 is SEHNR, CDR2 FQNEAQ (reference sequence). CDR3 length equals 14 residues. The CDR3 region has the DNA TGTGCCAGCAGCCTAGGCCCACCCGGAAACACCATATATTTT. As protein: CASSLGPPGNTIYF.

This clonotype has a count of ten or more. This chain connects TRBV19 to TRBJ1-5; D remains unclear. CDR1 and CDR2 from the germline V gene are LNHDA and SQIVND (reference sequence). The V end was cut by 5 bases, the J end by 7 bases, with 12 bases between. The CDR3 loop spans 13 amino acids. CDR3: CASSVQNLQPQHF. The CDR3 nucleotides are TGTGCCAGTAGTGTACAGAATCTGCAGCCCCAGCATTTT.

This clonotype has ten or more counts. The chain has TRBV3-1 and TRBJ1-2, with D tentatively TRBD1 (5 bases). Germline lookup yields CDR1 LGHDT and CDR2 YNNKEL (reference sequence). The CDR3 totals 14 residues. V was trimmed by 4 bases and J by 1 base, leaving 10 bases between them. This CDR3 is CASSPRGVNYGYTF. Written as DNA, the CDR3 is TGTGCCAGCAGCCCCCGGGGGGTTAACTATGGCTACACCTTC.

This clonotype was seen many times. The rearrangement uses TRBV12-3 or TRBV12-4 and TRBJ2-1; 10 positions agree with TRBD2. V lost 6 bases, J lost 5 bases, and 7 bases stayed unmatched. CDR3 length: 15 amino acids. Here the CDR3 reads CASSLLAGVNNEQFF. The CDR3 bases are TGTGCCAGCAGCTTGCTAGCGGGAGTAAACAATGAGCAGTTCTTC.

There are a few counts of this clonotype. The V gene is TRBV28, the J gene TRBJ2-7; 7 positions match TRBD1. Trimming removed 5 bases from V and 2 bases from J; junction bases left unmatched: 3. The CDR3 consists of 13 residues. Germline CDR1 MDHEN, CDR2 SYDVKM. CDR3 protein: CASSRTGAYEQYF. The CDR3 nucleotides read TGTGCCAGCAGTCGAACAGGGGCCTACGAGCAGTACTTC.